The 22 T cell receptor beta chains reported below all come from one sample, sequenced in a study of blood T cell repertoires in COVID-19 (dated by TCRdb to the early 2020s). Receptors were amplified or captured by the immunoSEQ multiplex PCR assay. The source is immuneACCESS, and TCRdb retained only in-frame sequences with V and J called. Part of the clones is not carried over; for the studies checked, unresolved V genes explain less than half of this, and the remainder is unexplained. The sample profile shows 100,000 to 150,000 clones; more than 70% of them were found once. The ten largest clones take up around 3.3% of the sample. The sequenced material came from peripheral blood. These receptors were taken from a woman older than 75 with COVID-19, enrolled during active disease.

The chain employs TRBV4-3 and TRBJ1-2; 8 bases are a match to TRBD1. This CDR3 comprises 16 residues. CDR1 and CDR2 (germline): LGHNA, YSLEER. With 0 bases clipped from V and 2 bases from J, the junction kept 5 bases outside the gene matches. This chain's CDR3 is CASSQDRYRGNYGYTF. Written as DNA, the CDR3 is TGCGCCAGCAGCCAAGATCGTTACAGGGGGAACTATGGCTACACCTTC.

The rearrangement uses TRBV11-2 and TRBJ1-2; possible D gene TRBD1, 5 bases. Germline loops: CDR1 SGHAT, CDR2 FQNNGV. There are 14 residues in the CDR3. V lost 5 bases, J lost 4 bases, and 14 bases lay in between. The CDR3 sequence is CASSNGGAAYGYTF. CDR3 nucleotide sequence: TGTGCCAGCAGCAACGGAGGGGCAGCCTATGGCTACACCTTC.

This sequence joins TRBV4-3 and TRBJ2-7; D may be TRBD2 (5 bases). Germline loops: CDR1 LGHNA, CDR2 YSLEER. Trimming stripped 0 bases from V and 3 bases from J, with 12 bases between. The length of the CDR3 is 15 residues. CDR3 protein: CASSQDYLEGYEQYF. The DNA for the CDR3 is TGCGCCAGCAGCCAAGATTATCTTGAGGGCTACGAGCAGTACTTC.

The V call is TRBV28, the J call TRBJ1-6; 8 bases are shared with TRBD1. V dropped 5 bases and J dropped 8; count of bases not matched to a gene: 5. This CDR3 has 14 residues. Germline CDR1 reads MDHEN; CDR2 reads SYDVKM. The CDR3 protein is CASSRDRTDSPLHF. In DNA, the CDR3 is TGTGCCAGCAGTCGGGACAGGACCGATTCACCCCTCCACTTT.

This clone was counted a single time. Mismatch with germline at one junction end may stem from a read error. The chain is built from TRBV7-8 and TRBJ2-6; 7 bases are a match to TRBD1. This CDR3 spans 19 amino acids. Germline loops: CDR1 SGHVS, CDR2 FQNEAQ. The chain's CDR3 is CASSKRTGKTLSEANVLTF. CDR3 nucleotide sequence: TGTGCCAGCAGCAAAAGGACAGGAAAGACTCTCTCTGAGGCCAACGTCCTGACTTTC.

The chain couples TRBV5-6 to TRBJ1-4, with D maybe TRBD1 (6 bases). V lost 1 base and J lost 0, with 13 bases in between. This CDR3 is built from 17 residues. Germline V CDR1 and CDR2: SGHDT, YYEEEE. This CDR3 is CASSLWGGQATNEKLFF. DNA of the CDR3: TGTGCCAGCAGCTTGTGGGGGGGACAAGCAACTAATGAAAAACTGTTTTTT.

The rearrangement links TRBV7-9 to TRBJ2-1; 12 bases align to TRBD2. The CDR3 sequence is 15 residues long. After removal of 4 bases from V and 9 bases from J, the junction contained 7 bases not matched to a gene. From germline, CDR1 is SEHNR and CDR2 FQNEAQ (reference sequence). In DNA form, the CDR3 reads TGTGCCAGCAGCTATGGACTAGCGGGATTAGGTGAGCAGTTCTTC. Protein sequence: CASSYGLAGLGEQFF.

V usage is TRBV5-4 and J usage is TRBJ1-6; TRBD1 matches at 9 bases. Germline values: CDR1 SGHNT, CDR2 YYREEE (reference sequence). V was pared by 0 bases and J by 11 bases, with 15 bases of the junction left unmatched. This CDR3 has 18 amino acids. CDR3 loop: CASSLDPGQGGGSAPLHF. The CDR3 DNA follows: TGTGCCAGCAGCTTGGATCCGGGACAGGGTGGAGGGAGCGCACCCCTCCACTTT.

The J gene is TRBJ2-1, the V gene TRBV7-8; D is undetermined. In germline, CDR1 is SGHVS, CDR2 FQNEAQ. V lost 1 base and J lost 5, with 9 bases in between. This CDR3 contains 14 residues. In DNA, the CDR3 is TGTGCCAGCAGCTTAGTTCTACAGAACAATGAGCAGTTCTTC. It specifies CASSLVLQNNEQFF.

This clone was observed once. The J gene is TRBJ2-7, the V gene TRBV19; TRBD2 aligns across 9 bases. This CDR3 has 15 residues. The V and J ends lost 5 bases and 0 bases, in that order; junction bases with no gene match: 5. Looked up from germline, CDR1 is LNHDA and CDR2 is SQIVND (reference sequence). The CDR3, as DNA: TGTGCCAGTAGTCGGACTAGCGAATTCTCCTACGAGCAGTACTTC. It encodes CASSRTSEFSYEQYF.

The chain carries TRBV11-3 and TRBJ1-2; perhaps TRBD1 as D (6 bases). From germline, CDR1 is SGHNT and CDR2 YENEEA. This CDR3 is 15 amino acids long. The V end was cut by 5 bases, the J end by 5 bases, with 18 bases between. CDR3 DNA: TGTGCCAGCAGCACTCGGACAGCTTATGTTTATGGCTACACCTTC. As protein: CASSTRTAYVYGYTF.

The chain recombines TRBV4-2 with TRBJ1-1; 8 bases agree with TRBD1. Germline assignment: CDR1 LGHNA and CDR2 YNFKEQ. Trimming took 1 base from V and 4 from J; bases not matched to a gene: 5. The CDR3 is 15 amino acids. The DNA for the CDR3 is TGTGCCAGCAGCCAAGGAGATGGACAGGGCACTGAAGCTTTCTTT. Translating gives CASSQGDGQGTEAFF.

As DNA, the CDR3 is TGTGCCAGCAGTTCCTCGCGGCCTGGCTACACCTTC. Its protein product is CASSSSRPGYTF. The chain employs TRBV28 and TRBJ1-2; D is unresolved. CDR1 MDHEN and CDR2 SYDVKM come from the germline V gene. The CDR3 is 12 residues long. Trimming left V 4 bases short and J 7 bases short, with 10 bases between.

The CDR3 sequence: CASTYRVAYEQYF. CDR3 DNA: TGTGCCAGCACCTACAGGGTAGCCTACGAGCAGTACTTC. The chain joins TRBV6-1 to TRBJ2-7, with D tentatively TRBD1 (6 bases). The germline V gene has CDR1 MNHNS and CDR2 SASEGT. The CDR3 runs 13 residues. The V end was cut by 7 bases, the J end by 2 bases, with 12 bases between.

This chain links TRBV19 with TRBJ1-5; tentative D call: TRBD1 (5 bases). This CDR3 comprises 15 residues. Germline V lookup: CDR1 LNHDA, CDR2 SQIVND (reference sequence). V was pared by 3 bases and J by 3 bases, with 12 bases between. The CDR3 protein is CASSIRRGANQPQHF. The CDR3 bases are TGTGCCAGTAGTATTCGGAGGGGAGCCAATCAGCCCCAGCATTTT. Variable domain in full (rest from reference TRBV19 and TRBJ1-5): DGGITQSPKYLFRKEGQNVTLSCEQNLNHDAMYWYRQDPGQGLRLIYYSQIVNDFQKGDIAEGYSVSREKKESFPLTVTSAQKNPTAFYLCASSIRRGANQPQHFGDGTRLSIL.

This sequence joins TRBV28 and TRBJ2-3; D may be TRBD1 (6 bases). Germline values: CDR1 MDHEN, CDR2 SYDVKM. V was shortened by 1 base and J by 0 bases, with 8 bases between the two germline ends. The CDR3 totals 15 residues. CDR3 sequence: CASSLSGVSTDTQYF. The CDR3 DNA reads TGTGCCAGCAGTTTATCAGGGGTGAGCACAGATACGCAGTATTTT. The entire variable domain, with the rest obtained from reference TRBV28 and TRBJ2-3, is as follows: DVKVTQSSRYLVKRTGEKVFLECVQDMDHENMFWYRQDPGLGLRLIYFSYDVKMKEKGDIPEGYSVSREKKERFSLILESASTNQTSMYLCASSLSGVSTDTQYFGPGTRLTVL.

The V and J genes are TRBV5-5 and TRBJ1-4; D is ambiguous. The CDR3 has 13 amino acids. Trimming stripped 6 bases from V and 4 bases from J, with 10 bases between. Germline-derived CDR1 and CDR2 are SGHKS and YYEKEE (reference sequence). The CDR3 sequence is CASTVENNEKLFF. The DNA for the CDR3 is TGTGCCAGCACCGTGGAGAATAATGAAAAACTGTTTTTT.

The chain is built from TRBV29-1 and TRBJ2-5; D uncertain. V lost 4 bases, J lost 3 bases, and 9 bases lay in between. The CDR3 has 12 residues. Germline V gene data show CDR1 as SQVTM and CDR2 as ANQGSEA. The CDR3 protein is CSVGFGEETQYF. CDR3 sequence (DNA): TGCAGCGTTGGTTTCGGTGAAGAGACCCAGTACTTC. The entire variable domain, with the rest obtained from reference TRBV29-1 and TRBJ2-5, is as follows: SAVISQKPSRDICQRGTSLTIQCQVDSQVTMMFWYRQQPGQSLTLIATANQGSEATYESGFVIDKFPISRPNLTFSTLTVSNMSPEDSSIYLCSVGFGEETQYFGPGTRLLVL.

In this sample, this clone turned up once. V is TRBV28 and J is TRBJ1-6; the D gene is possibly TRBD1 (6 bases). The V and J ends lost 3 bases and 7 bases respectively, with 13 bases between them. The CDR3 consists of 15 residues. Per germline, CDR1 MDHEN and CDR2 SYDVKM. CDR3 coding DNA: TGTGCCAGCAGTTTTCAGGGGCCGGGGAATTCACCCCTCCACTTT. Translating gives CASSFQGPGNSPLHF. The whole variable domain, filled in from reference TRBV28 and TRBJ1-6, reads DVKVTQSSRYLVKRTGEKVFLECVQDMDHENMFWYRQDPGLGLRLIYFSYDVKMKEKGDIPEGYSVSREKKERFSLILESASTNQTSMYLCASSFQGPGNSPLHFGNGTRLTVT.

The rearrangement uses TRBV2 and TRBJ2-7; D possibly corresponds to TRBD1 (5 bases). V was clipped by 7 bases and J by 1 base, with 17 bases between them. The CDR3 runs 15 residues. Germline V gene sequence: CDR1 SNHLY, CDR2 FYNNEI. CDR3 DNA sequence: TGTGCCAGCACTGTAACAGGAACACGTTCCTACGAGCAGTACTTC. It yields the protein CASTVTGTRSYEQYF.

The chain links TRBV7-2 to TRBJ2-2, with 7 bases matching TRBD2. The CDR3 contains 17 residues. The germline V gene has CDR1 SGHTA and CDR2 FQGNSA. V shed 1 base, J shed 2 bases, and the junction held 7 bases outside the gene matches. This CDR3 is CASSLDLSSGNTGELFF. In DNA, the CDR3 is TGTGCCAGCAGCTTAGACTTGTCTAGCGGAAACACCGGGGAGCTGTTTTTT.

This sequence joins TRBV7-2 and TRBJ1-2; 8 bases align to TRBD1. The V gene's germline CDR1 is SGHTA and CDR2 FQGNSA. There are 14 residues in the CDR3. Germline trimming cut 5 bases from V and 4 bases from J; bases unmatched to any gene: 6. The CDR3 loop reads CASSLGQGGYGYTF. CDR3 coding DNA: TGTGCCAGCAGCCTAGGACAGGGCGGCTATGGCTACACCTTC.